The 8 T cell receptor beta chains given below trace back to one sample, sequenced in a study of naive and memory T cell subsets. Study outcomes and limitations: Possibly reflecting memory cells re-expressing CD45RA, a few larger clonotypes occurred in naive repertoires, especially CD8.

No antigens are known for them. Both TRBC1 and TRBC2 were covered by a beta constant-region primer of two equimolar oligonucleotides. Nested alpha and beta constant-region primers with the SP2 primer drove four PCR rounds on ligated cDNA. TCRdb processed the UMI-ligation and nested PCR reads anew with MiXCR; each CDR3 protein has one entry. The repertoire holds some 82,000 distinct CDR3 sequences, with around 11% as singletons. What was sequenced was naive CD4+ T cells from blood. Receptors were obtained from a human donor in good health.

The sample holds many counts of this clonotype. The chain recombines TRBV7-9 with TRBJ2-1, with TRBD1 identical over 8 bases. Germline V gene lookup returns CDR1 SEHNR and CDR2 FQNEAQ (reference sequence). The CDR3 is made up of 13 amino acids. V was pared by 0 bases and J by 10 bases, with 2 bases of the junction left unmatched. The DNA of the CDR3 is TGTGCCAGCAGCTTAGCCGGGACAGGAGAGCAGTTCTTC. Its translation is CASSLAGTGEQFF.

This clonotype turned up a few times. This sequence joins TRBV7-2 and TRBJ2-1; no definite D call. V dropped 1 base and J dropped 9 bases, with 7 bases sitting between them. Germline V gene data show CDR1 as SGHTA and CDR2 as FQGNSA. This CDR3 has 12 amino acids. The CDR3 sequence: CASSLDTIEQFF. In nucleotides, the CDR3 is TGTGCCAGCAGCTTAGACACTATTGAGCAGTTCTTC.

The J gene is TRBJ1-3, the V gene TRBV9; 9 bases are a match to TRBD1. V gave up 2 bases and J gave up 4 bases; unmatched junction bases: 4. CDR1 SGDLS and CDR2 YYNGEE come from the germline V gene. CDR3 length: 15 residues. The CDR3 here is CASSVDRGEGNTIYF. Here the CDR3 DNA reads TGTGCCAGCAGCGTCGACAGGGGGGAAGGAAACACCATATATTTT.

In this sample, this clonotype turned up a few times. The chain employs TRBV6-1 and TRBJ2-1, with 10 positions matching TRBD1. This CDR3 spans 16 amino acids. Germline CDR1 is MNHNS and CDR2 is SASEGT. The J segment lost 8 bases and the V segment lost 2 bases, leaving 9 bases of the junction unmatched. Here the CDR3 reads CASSEPGQGLWHEQFF. CDR3 DNA: TGTGCCAGCAGTGAACCGGGACAGGGGCTTTGGCATGAGCAGTTCTTC.

This clonotype has a count of ten or more. This chain uses TRBV5-1 with TRBJ1-1; 7 nucleotides align to TRBD1. The V gene's germline CDR1 is SGHRS and CDR2 YFSETQ. CDR3 length equals 15 residues. J lost 5 bases, V lost 3 bases, and 10 bases had no gene match. CDR3 sequence: CASSSLTGYVTEAFF. The CDR3 DNA is TGCGCCAGCAGCTCCCTGACAGGGTACGTGACTGAAGCTTTCTTT.

The chain employs TRBV27 and TRBJ2-3; D is uncertain. Per germline, CDR1 MNHEY and CDR2 SMNVEV (reference sequence). The CDR3 is 15 residues long. The V gene lost 0 bases and the J gene lost 2 bases, with 9 bases spanning the gap. This chain's CDR3 is CASSLSRSPTDTQYF. The CDR3 region has the DNA TGTGCCAGCAGTTTATCCCGGTCGCCCACAGATACGCAGTATTTT.

Ten or more counts support this clonotype. The gene calls are TRBV20-1 and TRBJ2-7, with 11 bases identical to TRBD2. Germline values: CDR1 DFQATT, CDR2 SNEGSKA (reference sequence). This CDR3 comprises 15 residues. The trim removed 6 bases at V and 1 base at J, leaving 8 bases unmatched. DNA for the CDR3: TGCAGTGCCTGGGGGACTAGCGGAAGATCCTACGAGCAGTACTTC. Amino acids: CSAWGTSGRSYEQYF.

This clonotype was picked up many times. The chain joins TRBV6-2 or TRBV6-3 to TRBJ2-1; D is uncertain. V shed 0 bases and J shed 9 bases, with 12 bases lying between them. Germline-derived CDR1 and CDR2 are MNHEY and SVGEGT. The CDR3 is 14 residues long. CDR3 region: CASSYSGVDLEQFF. The CDR3 DNA sequence: TGTGCCAGCAGTTACTCTGGGGTGGACCTTGAGCAGTTCTTC.